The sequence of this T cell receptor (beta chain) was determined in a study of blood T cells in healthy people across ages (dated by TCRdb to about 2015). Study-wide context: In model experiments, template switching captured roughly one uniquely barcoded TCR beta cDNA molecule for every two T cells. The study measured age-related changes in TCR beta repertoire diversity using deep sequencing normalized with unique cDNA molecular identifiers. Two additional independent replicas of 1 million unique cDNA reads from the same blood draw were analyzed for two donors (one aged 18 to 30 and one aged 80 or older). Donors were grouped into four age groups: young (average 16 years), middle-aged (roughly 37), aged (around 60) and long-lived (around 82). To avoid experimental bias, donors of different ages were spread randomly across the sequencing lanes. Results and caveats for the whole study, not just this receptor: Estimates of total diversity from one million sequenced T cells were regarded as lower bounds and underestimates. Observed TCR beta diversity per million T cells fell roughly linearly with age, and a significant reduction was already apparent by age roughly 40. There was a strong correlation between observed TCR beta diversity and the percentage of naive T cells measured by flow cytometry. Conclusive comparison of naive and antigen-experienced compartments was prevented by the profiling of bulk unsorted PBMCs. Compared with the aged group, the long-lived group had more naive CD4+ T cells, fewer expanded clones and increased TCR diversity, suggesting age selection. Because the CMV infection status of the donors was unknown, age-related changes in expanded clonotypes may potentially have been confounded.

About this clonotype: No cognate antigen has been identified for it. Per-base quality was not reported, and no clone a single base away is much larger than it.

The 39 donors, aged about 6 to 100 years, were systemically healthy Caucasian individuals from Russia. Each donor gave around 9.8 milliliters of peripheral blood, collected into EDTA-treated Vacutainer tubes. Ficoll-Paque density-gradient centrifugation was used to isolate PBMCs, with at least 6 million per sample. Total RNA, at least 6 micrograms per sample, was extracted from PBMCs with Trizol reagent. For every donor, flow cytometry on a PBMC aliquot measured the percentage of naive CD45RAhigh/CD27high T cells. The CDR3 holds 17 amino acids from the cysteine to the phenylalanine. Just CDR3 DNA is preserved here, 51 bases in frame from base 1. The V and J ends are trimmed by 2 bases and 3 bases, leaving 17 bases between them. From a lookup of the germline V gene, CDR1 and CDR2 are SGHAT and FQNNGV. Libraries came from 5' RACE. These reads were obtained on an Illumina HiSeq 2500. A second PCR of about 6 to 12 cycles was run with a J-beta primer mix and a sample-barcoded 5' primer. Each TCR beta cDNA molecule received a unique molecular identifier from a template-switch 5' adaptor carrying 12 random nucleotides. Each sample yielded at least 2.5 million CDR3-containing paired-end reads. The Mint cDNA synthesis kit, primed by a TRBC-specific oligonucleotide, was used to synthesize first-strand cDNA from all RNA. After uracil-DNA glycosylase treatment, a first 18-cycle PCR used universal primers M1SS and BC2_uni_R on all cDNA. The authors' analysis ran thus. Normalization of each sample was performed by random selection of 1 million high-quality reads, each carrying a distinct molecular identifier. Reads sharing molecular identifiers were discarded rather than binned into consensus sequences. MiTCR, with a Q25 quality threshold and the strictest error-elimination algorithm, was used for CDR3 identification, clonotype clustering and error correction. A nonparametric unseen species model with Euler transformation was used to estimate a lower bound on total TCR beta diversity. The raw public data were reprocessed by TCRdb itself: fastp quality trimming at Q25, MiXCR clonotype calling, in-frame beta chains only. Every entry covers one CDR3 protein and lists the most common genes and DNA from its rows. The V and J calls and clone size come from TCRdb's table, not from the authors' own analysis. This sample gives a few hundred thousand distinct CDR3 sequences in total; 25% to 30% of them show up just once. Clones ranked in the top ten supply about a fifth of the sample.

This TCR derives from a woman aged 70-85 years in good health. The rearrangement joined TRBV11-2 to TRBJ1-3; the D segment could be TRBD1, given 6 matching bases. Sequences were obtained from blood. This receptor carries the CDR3 CASSLLIRGFGGNTIYF. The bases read TGTGCCAGCAGCTTACTCATCAGGGGTTTCGGTGGAAACACCATATATTTT.